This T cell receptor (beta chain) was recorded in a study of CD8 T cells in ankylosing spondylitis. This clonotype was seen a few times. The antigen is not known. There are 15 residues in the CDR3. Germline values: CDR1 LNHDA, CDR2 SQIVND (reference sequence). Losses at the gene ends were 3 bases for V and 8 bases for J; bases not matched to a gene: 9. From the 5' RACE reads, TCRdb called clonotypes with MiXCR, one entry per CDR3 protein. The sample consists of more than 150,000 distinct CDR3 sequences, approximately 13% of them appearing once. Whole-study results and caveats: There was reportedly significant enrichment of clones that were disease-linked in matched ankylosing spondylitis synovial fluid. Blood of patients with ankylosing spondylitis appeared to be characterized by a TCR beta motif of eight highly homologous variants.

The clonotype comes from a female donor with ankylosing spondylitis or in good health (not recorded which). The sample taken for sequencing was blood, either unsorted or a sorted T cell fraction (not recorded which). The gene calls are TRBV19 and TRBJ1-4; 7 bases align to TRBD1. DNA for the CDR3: TGTGCCAGTAGTATCGAGGCAGGGGGAGGCGAAAAACTGTTTTTT. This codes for CASSIEAGGGEKLFF.